This paragraph reports one TCR beta chain. Its antigen is not identified. cDNA synthesis used the whole RNA isolate, giving expressed TCRB sequences. Generated by immunoSEQ multiplex PCR, the TCRdb table keeps only in-frame clones and is missing some. Of some 220,000 clones listed, roughly a tenth are singletons. Trimming removed 3 bases at V and 4 bases at J, with 7 bases between. Germline loops: CDR1 GTSNPN, CDR2 SVGIG (reference sequence). The CDR3 consists of 11 residues. This sample is drawn from a study of beta chain features in type 1 diabetes. Study-wide findings and caveats: Type 1 diabetes patients had moderately but significantly shorter TCRB CDR3s in all four CD4+ subsets.

The chain uses TRBV30 and TRBJ2-7; D ambiguous. This clonotype was obtained from a man younger than 30 in good health. The sequencing sample was made of central memory CD4+ T cells from blood. CDR3 DNA: TGTGCCTGGAGGGAACATTACGAGCAGTACTTC. Protein: CAWREHYEQYF.